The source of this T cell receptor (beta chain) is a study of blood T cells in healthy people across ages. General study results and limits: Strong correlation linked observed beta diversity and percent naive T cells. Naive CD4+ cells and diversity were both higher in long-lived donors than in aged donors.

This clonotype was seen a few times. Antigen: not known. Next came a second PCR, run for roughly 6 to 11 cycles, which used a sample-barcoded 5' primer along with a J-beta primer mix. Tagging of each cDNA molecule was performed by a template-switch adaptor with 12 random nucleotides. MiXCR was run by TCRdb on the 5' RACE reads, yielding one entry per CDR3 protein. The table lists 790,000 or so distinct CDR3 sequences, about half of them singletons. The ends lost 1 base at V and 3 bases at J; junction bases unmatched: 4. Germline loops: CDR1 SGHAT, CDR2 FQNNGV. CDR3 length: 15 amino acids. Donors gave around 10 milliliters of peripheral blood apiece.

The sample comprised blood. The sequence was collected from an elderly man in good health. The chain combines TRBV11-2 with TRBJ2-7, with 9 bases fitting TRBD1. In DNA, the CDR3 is TGTGCCAGCAGCTTAGGGTCGGGACAGGGCTACGAGCAGTACTTC. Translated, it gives CASSLGSGQGYEQYF.